This is a list of T cell receptor beta chains from one sample in a study of blood T cell repertoires in COVID-19. Produced via immunoSEQ multiplex PCR; TCRdb's table is partial and in-frame only. The sample contains more than 250,000 clones, about 91% of which appear only once. The sequenced material came from PBMCs or T cells enriched from blood (not recorded which). Receptors originate from a woman in her thirties or forties with acute COVID-19. CDR3s include the opening cysteine and the closing phenylalanine or tryptophan. The D gene is left open where the match is weak. Size tells how often a clone was seen (once, few, many) or the class of an expanded clone, and some rows leave it out.

J	size	D	V	CDR3	DNA
TRBJ1-2	-	TRBD1	TRBV5-5	CASATGGYGYTF	TGTGCCAGCGCAACAGGGGGGTATGGCTACACCTTC
TRBJ1-2	-	-	TRBV19	CASRAAGDNYGYTF	TGTGCCAGTAGGGCGGCAGGGGATAACTATGGCTACACCTTC
TRBJ1-2	-	-	TRBV19	CASSTSGVANYGYTF	TGTGCCAGTAGTACTTCAGGGGTTGCTAACTATGGCTACACCTTC
TRBJ2-5	once	-	TRBV2	CASSELTVQETQYF	TGTGCCAGCAGTGAACTCACAGTCCAAGAGACCCAGTACTTC
TRBJ1-2	-	TRBD1	TRBV24-1	CATSDGQGRGYTF	TGTGCCACCAGTGACGGACAGGGTAGGGGCTACACCTTC
TRBJ2-5	-	TRBD1	TRBV11-2	CASSLVVTGGPETQYF	TGTGCCAGCAGCTTAGTTGTGACAGGGGGTCCAGAGACCCAGTACTTC
TRBJ1-1	-	TRBD1	TRBV9	CASSVGTGGADTEAFF	TGTGCCAGCAGCGTAGGAACAGGGGGCGCGGACACTGAAGCTTTCTTT
TRBJ2-2	-	TRBD1	TRBV2	CASRGQGGTGELFF	TGTGCCAGCAGAGGACAGGGTGGCACCGGGGAGCTGTTTTTT
TRBJ1-3	-	-	TRBV19	CASSILRGSGNTIYF	TGTGCCAGTAGTATACTCAGGGGTTCTGGAAACACCATATATTTT
TRBJ1-2	-	-	TRBV5-1	CASSLRDSQVYTF	TGCGCCAGCAGCTTAAGGGACTCCCAGGTCTACACCTTC
TRBJ2-5	-	-	TRBV10-3	CAISERGLETQYF	TGTGCCATCAGTGAAAGGGGTCTCGAGACCCAGTACTTC
TRBJ1-1	few	-	TRBV19	CASFPLGGRTEAFF	TGTGCCAGTTTTCCTTTGGGGGGGCGCACTGAAGCTTTCTTT
TRBJ2-3	-	-	TRBV5-1	CASSTDTTDTQYF	TGCGCCAGCAGCACCGACACCACAGATACGCAGTATTTT
TRBJ2-3	-	-	TRBV21-1	CASRKFREGLAGLSTDTQYF	TGTGCCAGCAGGAAATTTAGAGAGGGACTAGCGGGGTTAAGCACAGATACGCAGTATTTT
TRBJ2-1	once	-	TRBV5-1	CASSATRTLRNEQFF	TGCGCCAGCAGCGCTACTAGAACTCTCCGCAATGAGCAGTTCTTC
TRBJ1-3	-	TRBD1	TRBV7-2	CASSLSTGAGNTIYF	TGTGCCAGCAGCCTATCGACAGGGGCTGGAAACACCATATATTTT
TRBJ1-5	few	-	TRBV6-5	CASSYSSRRDQPQHF	TGTGCCAGCAGTTACTCGTCCCGCCGGGATCAGCCCCAGCATTTT
TRBJ1-1	once	-	TRBV6-5	CASRPFSYRGTEAFF	TGTGCCAGCAGGCCTTTCTCCTATCGGGGCACTGAAGCTTTCTTT
TRBJ2-1	-	-	TRBV5-8	CASSHSRSYNEQFF	TGTGCCAGCAGCCACAGCCGCTCCTACAATGAGCAGTTCTTC
TRBJ2-2	-	TRBD2	TRBV30	CAWVIAGGLTGELFF	TGTGCCTGGGTTATAGCGGGAGGGCTTACCGGGGAGCTGTTTTTT
TRBJ2-1	-	-	TRBV24-1	CATGGSYSYNEQFF	TGTGCCACCGGAGGCAGTTACTCCTACAATGAGCAGTTCTTC
TRBJ1-2	-	-	TRBV5-1	CASSSGDGNYGYTF	TGCGCCAGCAGCTCGGGGGACGGCAACTATGGCTACACCTTC
TRBJ1-5	once	-	TRBV4-1	CASSQDGQYNQPQHF	TGCGCCAGCAGCCAAGATGGTCAGTACAATCAGCCCCAGCATTTT
TRBJ1-2	few	TRBD1	TRBV7-2	CASSLGQGANYGYTF	TGTGCCAGCAGCTTGGGACAGGGGGCTAACTATGGCTACACCTTC
TRBJ1-5	few	-	TRBV27	CASRLQGISNQPQHF	TGTGCCAGCAGACTGCAGGGAATTAGCAATCAGCCCCAGCATTTT
TRBJ1-4	-	-	TRBV28	CASSLRQTEKLFF	TGTGCCAGCAGCCTCCGACAAACTGAAAAACTGTTTTTT
TRBJ2-1	-	-	TRBV7-9	CASSSERASSYNEQFF	TGTGCCAGCAGCAGCGAGCGGGCCAGCTCCTACAATGAGCAGTTCTTC
TRBJ2-3	-	-	TRBV27	CASSFWAGQSDTQYF	TGTGCCAGCAGTTTTTGGGCAGGGCAATCAGATACGCAGTATTTT
TRBJ1-2	-	-	TRBV6-1	CASSEGALGLYGYTF	TGTGCCAGCAGTGAAGGGGCATTGGGCTTATATGGCTACACCTTC
TRBJ1-2	-	TRBD1	TRBV20-1	CSASSFLGQGGYTF	TGCAGTGCTAGTTCGTTTTTGGGACAGGGTGGCTACACCTTC
TRBJ1-5	-	-	TRBV19	CAPKRGVRDPNQPQHF	TGTGCCCCGAAGCGGGGGGTCAGGGACCCAAATCAGCCCCAGCATTTT
TRBJ2-3	-	-	TRBV7-2	CASSFASPDTQYF	TGTGCCAGCAGCTTCGCTAGTCCAGATACGCAGTATTTT
TRBJ1-1	-	-	TRBV4-2	CASSQAGQGNTEAFF	TGTGCCAGCAGCCAAGCGGGTCAAGGCAACACTGAAGCTTTCTTT
TRBJ1-5	-	TRBD1	TRBV19	CASSILGQGADQPQHF	TGTGCCAGTAGTATCCTAGGACAGGGGGCGGACCAGCCCCAGCATTTT
TRBJ2-1	-	TRBD2	TRBV2	CASERSGRGNEQFF	TGTGCCAGCGAGCGTAGCGGGAGAGGCAATGAGCAGTTCTTC
TRBJ1-1	-	-	TRBV19	CASRTAFVNMNTEAFF	TGTGCCAGTAGGACAGCATTCGTGAACATGAACACTGAAGCTTTCTTT
TRBJ1-4	-	-	TRBV7-9	CASSLAVGQRNEKLFF	TGTGCCAGCAGCTTAGCGGTAGGACAGAGAAATGAAAAACTGTTTTTT
TRBJ2-6	-	-	TRBV28	CASSLPYNSGANVLTF	TGTGCCAGCAGTCTGCCATACAACTCTGGGGCCAACGTCCTGACTTTC
TRBJ2-1	-	-	TRBV6-5	CATSRGGDEQFF	TGTGCCACATCAAGAGGGGGGGATGAGCAGTTCTTC
TRBJ1-1	few	TRBD1	TRBV3-1/TRBV3-2	CASSTTWTGGDTEAFF	TGTGCCAGCAGCACCACGTGGACAGGCGGGGACACTGAAGCTTTCTTT
TRBJ2-7	-	-	TRBV27	CASSLSSPSEQYF	TGTGCCAGCAGTCTGTCCTCCCCCTCCGAGCAGTACTTC
TRBJ1-1	-	-	TRBV9	CASSVHGENTEAFF	TGTGCCAGCAGCGTGCACGGGGAGAACACTGAAGCTTTCTTT
TRBJ1-3	-	-	TRBV4-3	CASSRSATVSGNTIYF	TGCGCCAGCAGCCGCTCGGCGACAGTCTCTGGAAACACCATATATTTT
TRBJ2-3	-	TRBD1	TRBV4-1	CASSHRTGGTDTQYF	TGCGCCAGCAGCCATAGGACAGGGGGCACAGATACGCAGTATTTT
TRBJ1-1	once	-	TRBV4-2	CASSRGQLNTEAFF	TGTGCCAGCAGCCGAGGGCAGCTAAACACTGAAGCTTTCTTT
TRBJ2-3	once	TRBD2	TRBV28	CASSWGRLAVSTDTQYF	TGTGCCAGCAGTTGGGGCCGACTAGCGGTTAGCACAGATACGCAGTATTTT